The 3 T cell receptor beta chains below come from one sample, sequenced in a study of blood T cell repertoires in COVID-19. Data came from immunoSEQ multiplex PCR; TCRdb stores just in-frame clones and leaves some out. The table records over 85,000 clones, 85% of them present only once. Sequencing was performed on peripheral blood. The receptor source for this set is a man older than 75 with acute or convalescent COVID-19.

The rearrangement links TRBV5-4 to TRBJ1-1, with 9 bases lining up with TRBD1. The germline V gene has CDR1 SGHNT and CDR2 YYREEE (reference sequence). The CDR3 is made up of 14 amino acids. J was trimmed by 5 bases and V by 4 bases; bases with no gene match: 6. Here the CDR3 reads CASSRGQGRTEAFF. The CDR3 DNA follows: TGTGCCAGCAGCCGGGGACAGGGACGGACTGAAGCTTTCTTT.

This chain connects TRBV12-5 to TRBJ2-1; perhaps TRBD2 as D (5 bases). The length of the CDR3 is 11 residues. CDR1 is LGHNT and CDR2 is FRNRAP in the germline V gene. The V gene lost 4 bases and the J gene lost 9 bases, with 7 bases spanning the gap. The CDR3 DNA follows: TGTGCTAGTGGTTCGGGATTTGAGCAGTTCTTC. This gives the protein CASGSGFEQFF.

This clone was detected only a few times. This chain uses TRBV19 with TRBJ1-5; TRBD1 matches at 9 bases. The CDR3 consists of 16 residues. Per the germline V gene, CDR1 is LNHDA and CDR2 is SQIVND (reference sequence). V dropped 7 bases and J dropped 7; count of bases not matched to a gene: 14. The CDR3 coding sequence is TGTGCCAGTACCCCACCTGGGAGACAGGGGGGCCAGCCCCAGCATTTT. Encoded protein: CASTPPGRQGGQPQHF.